This is a list of T cell receptor beta chains from one sample in a study of T cell responses to AZD1222 COVID-19 vaccine. The protocol was immunoSEQ multiplex PCR, while the TCRdb copy is restricted to in-frame clones and leaves out a portion. The sample comprises about 84,000 clones, approximately 85% of which are singletons, and 9.5% to 13% rests with the top ten. The sample was peripheral blood, taken 28 days after the second AZD1222 dose. Source of these receptors: an adult who received the AZD1222 COVID-19 vaccine. Each CDR3 is given with its conserved first and last residue. D genes are given only for firm matches. Only part of the rows carry a size: once, few, many, or a class if the clone is expanded.

D	size	V	J	CDR3	DNA
-	-	TRBV27	TRBJ1-6	CASSHRQVSNSPLHF	TGTGCCAGCAGCCACCGACAGGTCTCTAATTCACCCCTCCACTTT
-	once	TRBV3-1/TRBV3-2	TRBJ2-7	CASSQGLASEQYF	TGTGCCAGCAGCCAAGGCCTAGCAAGCGAGCAGTACTTC
TRBD1	-	TRBV20-1	TRBJ1-4	CSASAGTGKKLFF	TGCAGTGCTAGTGCCGGGACAGGGAAAAAACTGTTTTTT
TRBD1	-	TRBV5-1	TRBJ1-1	CASRTGAANTEAFF	TGCGCCAGCAGGACAGGGGCCGCGAACACTGAAGCTTTCTTT
-	-	TRBV4-1	TRBJ1-2	CASSQVAGVGYGYTF	TGCGCCAGCAGCCAGGTGGCGGGGGTGGGCTATGGCTACACCTTC
-	-	TRBV7-2	TRBJ2-3	CASSQLYTQYF	TGTGCCAGCAGCCAACTATACACGCAGTATTTT
-	-	TRBV3-1/TRBV3-2	TRBJ2-1	CASSQGPGAEQFF	TGTGCCAGCAGCCAAGGGCCCGGGGCTGAGCAGTTCTTC
TRBD1	-	TRBV14	TRBJ1-2	CASSQTSTGGYGYTF	TGTGCCAGCAGCCAGACCTCGACAGGGGGGTATGGCTACACCTTC
TRBD1	-	TRBV7-2	TRBJ1-5	CASSFTGQGFGQPQHF	TGTGCCAGCAGCTTTACCGGACAGGGTTTTGGTCAGCCCCAGCATTTT
-	-	TRBV18	TRBJ1-4	CASSPTNVGSNEKLFF	TGTGCCAGCTCACCAACGAACGTAGGGAGTAATGAAAAACTGTTTTTT